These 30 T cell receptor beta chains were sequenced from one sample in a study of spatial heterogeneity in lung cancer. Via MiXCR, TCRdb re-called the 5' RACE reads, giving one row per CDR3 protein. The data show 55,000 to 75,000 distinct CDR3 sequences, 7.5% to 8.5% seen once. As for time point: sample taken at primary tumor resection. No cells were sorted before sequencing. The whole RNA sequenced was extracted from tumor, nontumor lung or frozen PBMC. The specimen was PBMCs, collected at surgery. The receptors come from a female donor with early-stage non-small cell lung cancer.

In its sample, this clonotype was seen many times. CDR3 sequence: CSAQIPGLTSQFF. CDR3 bases: TGCAGCGCCCAAATTCCAGGTTTAACCTCCCAGTTCTTC. V usage is TRBV29-1 and J usage is TRBJ2-1; D ambiguous. This CDR3 has 13 amino acids. Trimming pared 7 bases from V and 13 bases from J, leaving 23 bases between. Germline V CDR1 and CDR2: SQVTM, ANQGSEA.

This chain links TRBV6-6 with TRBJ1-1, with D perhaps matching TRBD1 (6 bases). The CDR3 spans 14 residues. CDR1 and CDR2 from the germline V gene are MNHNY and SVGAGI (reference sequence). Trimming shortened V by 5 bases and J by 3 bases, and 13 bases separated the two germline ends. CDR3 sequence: CASSESGVYTEAFF. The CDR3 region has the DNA TGTGCCAGCAGTGAGTCAGGGGTCTACACTGAAGCTTTCTTT.

In DNA form, the CDR3 reads TGTGCCAGCTCACCACCGAGCGGGAGCGGCTATGAGCAGTTCTTC. Amino acid sequence: CASSPPSGSGYEQFF. V is TRBV18 and J is TRBJ2-1; 8 bases fit TRBD2. The CDR3 is 15 amino acids. The V segment lost 0 bases and the J segment 8 bases; nucleotides outside the gene matches: 6. The germline CDR1 and CDR2 sequences are KGHSH and LQKENI.

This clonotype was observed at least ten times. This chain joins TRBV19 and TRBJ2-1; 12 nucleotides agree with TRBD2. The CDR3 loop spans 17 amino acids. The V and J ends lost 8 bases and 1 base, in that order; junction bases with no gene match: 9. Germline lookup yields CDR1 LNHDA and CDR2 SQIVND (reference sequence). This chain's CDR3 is CASSLAGGHYSYNEQFF. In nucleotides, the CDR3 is TGTGCCAGTTCGCTAGCGGGGGGGCATTATTCCTACAATGAGCAGTTCTTC. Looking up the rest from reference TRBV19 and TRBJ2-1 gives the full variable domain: DGGITQSPKYLFRKEGQNVTLSCEQNLNHDAMYWYRQDPGQGLRLIYYSQIVNDFQKGDIAEGYSVSREKKESFPLTVTSAQKNPTAFYLCASSLAGGHYSYNEQFFGPGTRLTVL.

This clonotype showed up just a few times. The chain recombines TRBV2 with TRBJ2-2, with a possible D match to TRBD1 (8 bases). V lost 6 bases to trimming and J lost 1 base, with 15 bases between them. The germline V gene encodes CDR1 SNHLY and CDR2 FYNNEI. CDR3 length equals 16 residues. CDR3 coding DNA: TGTGCCAGCAGGGGAGGGACAGGCCTGAACACCGGGGAGCTGTTTTTT. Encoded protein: CASRGGTGLNTGELFF. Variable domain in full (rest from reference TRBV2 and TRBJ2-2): EPEVTQTPSHQVTQMGQEVILRCVPISNHLYFYWYRQILGQKVEFLVSFYNNEISEKSEIFDDQFSVERPDGSNFTLKIRSTKLEDSAMYFCASRGGTGLNTGELFFGEGSRLTVL.

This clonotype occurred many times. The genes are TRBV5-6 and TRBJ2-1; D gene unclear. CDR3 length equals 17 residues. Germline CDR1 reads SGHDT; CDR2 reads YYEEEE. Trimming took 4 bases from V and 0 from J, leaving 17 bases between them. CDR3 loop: CASSPLLVGSSYNEQFF. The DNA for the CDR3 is TGTGCCAGCAGCCCTCTGCTTGTCGGCAGCTCCTACAATGAGCAGTTCTTC.

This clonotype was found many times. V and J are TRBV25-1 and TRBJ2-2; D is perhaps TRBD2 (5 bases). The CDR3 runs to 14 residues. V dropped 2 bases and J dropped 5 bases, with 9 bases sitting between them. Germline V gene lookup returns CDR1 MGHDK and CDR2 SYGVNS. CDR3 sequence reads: CASSEEGSTGELFF. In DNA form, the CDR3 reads TGTGCCAGCAGTGAAGAGGGCAGTACCGGGGAGCTGTTTTTT.

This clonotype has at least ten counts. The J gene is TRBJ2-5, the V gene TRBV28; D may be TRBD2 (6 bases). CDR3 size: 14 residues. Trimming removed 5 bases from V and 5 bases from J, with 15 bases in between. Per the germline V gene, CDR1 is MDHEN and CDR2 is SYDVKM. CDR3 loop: CASSPLEEGETQYF. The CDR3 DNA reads TGTGCCAGCAGTCCACTTGAGGAGGGGGAGACCCAGTACTTC.

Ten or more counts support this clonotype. The CDR3 sequence: CASRPEADTQYF. The CDR3 nucleotides read TGTGCCAGCAGGCCCGAAGCGGATACGCAGTATTTT. The rearrangement joins TRBV12-3 or TRBV12-4 to TRBJ2-3; D call uncertain. The CDR3 totals 12 residues. V was shortened by 6 bases and J by 6 bases, with 10 bases between the two germline ends.

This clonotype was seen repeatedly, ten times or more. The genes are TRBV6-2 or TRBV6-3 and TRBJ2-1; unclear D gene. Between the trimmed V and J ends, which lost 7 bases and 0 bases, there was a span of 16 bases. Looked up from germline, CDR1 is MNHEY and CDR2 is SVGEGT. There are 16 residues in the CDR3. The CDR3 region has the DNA TGTGCCAGCACTCGATCTCTAGGACCCTCCTACAATGAGCAGTTCTTC. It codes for CASTRSLGPSYNEQFF.

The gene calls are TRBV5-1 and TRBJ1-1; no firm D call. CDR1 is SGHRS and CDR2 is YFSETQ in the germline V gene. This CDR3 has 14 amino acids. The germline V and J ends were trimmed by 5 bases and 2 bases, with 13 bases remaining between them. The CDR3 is CASSGREPNTEAFF. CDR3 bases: TGCGCCAGCAGTGGAAGGGAACCCAACACTGAAGCTTTCTTT.

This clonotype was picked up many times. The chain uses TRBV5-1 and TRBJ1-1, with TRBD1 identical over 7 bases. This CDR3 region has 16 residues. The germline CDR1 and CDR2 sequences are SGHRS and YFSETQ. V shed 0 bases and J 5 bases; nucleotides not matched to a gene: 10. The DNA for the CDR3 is TGCGCCAGCAGCTTGGGACCCGAGGGGGCATTGACTGAAGCTTTCTTT. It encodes CASSLGPEGALTEAFF.

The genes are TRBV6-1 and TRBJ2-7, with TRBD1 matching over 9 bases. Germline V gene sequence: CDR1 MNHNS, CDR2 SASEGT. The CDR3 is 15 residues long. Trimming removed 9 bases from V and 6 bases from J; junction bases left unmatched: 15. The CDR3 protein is CASSRPRDRESEQYF. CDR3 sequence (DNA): TGTGCCAGTTCTAGACCCCGGGACAGGGAGAGCGAGCAGTACTTC.

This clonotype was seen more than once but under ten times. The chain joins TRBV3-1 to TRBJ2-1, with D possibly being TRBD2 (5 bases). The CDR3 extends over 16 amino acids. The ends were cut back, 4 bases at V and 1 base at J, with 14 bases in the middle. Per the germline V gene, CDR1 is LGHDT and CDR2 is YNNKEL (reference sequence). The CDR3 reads CASSLLGEGSYNEQFF. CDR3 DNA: TGTGCCAGCAGCCTTCTGGGAGAAGGGTCCTACAATGAGCAGTTCTTC.

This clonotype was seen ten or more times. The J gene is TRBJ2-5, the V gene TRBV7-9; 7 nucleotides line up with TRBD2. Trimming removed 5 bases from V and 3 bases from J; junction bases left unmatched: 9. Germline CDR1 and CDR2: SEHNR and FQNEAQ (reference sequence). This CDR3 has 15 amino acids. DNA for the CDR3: TGTGCCAGCAGCGGCTACCAGGCGGGGGAAGAGACCCAGTACTTC. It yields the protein CASSGYQAGEETQYF.

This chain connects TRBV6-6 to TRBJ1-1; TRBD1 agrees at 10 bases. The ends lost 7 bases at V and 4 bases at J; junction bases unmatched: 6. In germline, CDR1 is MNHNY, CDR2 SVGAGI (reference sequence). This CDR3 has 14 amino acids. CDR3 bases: TGTGCCAGCACCCAAGGACAGGGGGGCACTGAAGCTTTCTTT. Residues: CASTQGQGGTEAFF.

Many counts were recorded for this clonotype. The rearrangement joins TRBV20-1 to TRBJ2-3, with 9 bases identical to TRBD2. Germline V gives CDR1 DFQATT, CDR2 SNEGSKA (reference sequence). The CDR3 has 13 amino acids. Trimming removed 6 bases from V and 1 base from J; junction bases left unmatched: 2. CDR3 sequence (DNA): TGCAGTGCGACTAGCGGCCGCACAGATACGCAGTATTTT. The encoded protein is CSATSGRTDTQYF.

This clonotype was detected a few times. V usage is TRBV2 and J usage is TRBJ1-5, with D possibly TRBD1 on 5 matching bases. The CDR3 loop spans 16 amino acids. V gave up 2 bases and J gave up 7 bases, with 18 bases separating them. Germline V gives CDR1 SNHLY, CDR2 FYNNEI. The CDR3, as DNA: TGTGCCAGCAGTGAAACTCTCGGACAAGGATTCCAGCCCCAGCATTTT. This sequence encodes CASSETLGQGFQPQHF.

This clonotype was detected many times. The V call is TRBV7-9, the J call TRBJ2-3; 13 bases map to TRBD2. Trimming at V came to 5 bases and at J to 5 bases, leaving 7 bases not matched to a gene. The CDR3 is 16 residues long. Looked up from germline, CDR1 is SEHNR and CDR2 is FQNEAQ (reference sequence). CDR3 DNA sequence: TGTGCCAGCAGCCCCGGGACTAGCGGGGAAGAAGATACGCAGTATTTT. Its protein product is CASSPGTSGEEDTQYF.

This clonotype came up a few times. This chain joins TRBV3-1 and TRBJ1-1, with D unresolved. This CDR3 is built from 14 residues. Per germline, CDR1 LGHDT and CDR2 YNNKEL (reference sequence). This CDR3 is CACSKGIPSGEAFF. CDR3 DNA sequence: TGTGCTTGCAGCAAAGGTATCCCCTCGGGTGAAGCTTTCTTT.

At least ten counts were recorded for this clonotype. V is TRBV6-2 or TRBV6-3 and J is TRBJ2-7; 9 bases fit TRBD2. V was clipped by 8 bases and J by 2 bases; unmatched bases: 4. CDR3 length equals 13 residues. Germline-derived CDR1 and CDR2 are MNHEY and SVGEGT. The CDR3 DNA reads TGTGCCAGCCGGGCGGGAGGGCCCTACGAGCAGTACTTC. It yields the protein CASRAGGPYEQYF.

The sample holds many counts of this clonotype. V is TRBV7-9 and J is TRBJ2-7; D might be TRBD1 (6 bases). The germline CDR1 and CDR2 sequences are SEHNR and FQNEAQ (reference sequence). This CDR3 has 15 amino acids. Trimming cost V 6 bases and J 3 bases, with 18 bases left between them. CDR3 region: CASSPPGSRGYEQYF. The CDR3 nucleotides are TGTGCCAGCAGTCCCCCAGGAAGCAGGGGCTACGAGCAGTACTTC.

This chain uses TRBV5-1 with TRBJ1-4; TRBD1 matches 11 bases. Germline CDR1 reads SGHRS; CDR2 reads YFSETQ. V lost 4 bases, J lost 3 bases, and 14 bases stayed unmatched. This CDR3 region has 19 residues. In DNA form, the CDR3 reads TGCGCCAGCAGCCAGTCCTACCGGGACAGGGGGACCGCTAATGAAAAACTGTTTTTT. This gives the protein CASSQSYRDRGTANEKLFF.

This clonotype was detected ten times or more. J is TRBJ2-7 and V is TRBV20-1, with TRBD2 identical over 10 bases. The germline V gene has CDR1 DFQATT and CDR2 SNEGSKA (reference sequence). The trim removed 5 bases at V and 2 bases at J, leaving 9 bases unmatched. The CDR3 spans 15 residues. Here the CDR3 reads CSAGGLAVHPYEQYF. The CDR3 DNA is TGCAGTGCTGGAGGACTAGCGGTACACCCCTACGAGCAGTACTTC.

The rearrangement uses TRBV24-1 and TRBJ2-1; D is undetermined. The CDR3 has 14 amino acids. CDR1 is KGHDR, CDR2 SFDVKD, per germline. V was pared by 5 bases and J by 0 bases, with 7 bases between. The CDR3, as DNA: TGTGCCACCAGTGGAGCTAGCTCCTACAATGAGCAGTTCTTC. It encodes CATSGASSYNEQFF.

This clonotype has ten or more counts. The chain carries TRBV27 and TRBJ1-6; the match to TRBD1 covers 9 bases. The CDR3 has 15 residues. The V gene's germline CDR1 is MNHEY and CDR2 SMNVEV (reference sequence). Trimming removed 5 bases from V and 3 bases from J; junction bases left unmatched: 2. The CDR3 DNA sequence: TGTGCCAGCAGTAAGGACAGGGGCTATAATTCACCCCTCCACTTT. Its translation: CASSKDRGYNSPLHF.

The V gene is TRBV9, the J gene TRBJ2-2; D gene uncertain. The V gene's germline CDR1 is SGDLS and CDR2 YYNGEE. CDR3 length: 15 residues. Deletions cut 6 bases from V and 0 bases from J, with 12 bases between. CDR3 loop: CASTYGQANTGELFF. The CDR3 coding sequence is TGTGCCAGCACTTACGGCCAGGCGAACACCGGGGAGCTGTTTTTT.

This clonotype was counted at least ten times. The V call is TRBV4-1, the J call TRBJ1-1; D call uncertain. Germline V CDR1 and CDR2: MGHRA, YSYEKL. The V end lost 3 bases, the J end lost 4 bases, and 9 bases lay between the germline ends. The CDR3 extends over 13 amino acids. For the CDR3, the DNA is TGCGCCAGCAGCCAGGCGGAGACCACTGAAGCTTTCTTT. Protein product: CASSQAETTEAFF.

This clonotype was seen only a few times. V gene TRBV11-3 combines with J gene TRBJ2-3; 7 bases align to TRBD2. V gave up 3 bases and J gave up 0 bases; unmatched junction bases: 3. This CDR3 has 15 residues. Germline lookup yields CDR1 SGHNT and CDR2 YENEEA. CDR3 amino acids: CASSFRRGSTDTQYF. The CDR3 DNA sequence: TGTGCCAGCAGCTTTCGGCGGGGGAGCACAGATACGCAGTATTTT.

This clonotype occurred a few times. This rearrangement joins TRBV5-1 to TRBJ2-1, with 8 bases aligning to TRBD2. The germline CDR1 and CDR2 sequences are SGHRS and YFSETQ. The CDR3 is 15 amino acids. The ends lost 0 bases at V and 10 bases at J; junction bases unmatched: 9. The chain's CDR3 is CASSLEPPGLEEQFF. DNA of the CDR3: TGCGCCAGCAGCTTGGAACCCCCGGGACTAGAAGAGCAGTTCTTC.